This passage covers 5 T cell receptor beta chains from one sample sequenced in a study of blood T cell repertoires in COVID-19. The protocol was immunoSEQ multiplex PCR, while the TCRdb copy is restricted to in-frame clones and leaves out a portion. Altogether more than 250,000 clones are present, more than 70% being singletons, with the ten largest covering 1.5% to 2%. Sequenced: peripheral blood. These receptors originate from a woman aged 25 to 45 with COVID-19, enrolled during active disease.

The V call is TRBV2, the J call TRBJ2-3; 10 bases are shared with TRBD2. Trimming cost V 11 bases and J 2 bases; bases outside gene matches: 13. CDR1 is SNHLY and CDR2 is FYNNEI in the germline V gene. The CDR3 runs 16 residues. The CDR3 DNA sequence: TGTGCCGGCACTGTCCCTAGCGGGGGCCTCACAGATACGCAGTATTTT. Translating it yields CAGTVPSGGLTDTQYF.

The table lists this clone with a few counts. This chain uses TRBV6-2 or TRBV6-3 with TRBJ2-7; 10 bases agree with TRBD2. Germline V gene sequence: CDR1 MNHEY, CDR2 SVGEGT. V dropped 4 bases and J dropped 0; count of bases not matched to a gene: 0. The CDR3 has 14 amino acids. CDR3 region: CASSLAGGSYEQYF. CDR3 coding DNA: TGTGCCAGCAGTTTAGCGGGGGGCTCCTACGAGCAGTACTTC.

The rearrangement uses TRBV11-2 and TRBJ2-7; 11 nucleotides agree with TRBD1. The CDR3 has 16 amino acids. Per germline, CDR1 SGHAT and CDR2 FQNNGV. Losses at the gene ends were 5 bases for V and 5 bases for J; bases not matched to a gene: 11. The CDR3 DNA is TGTGCCAGCAGCCGACACGGGGGACAGGGGGACAACGAGCAGTACTTC. Amino acid sequence: CASSRHGGQGDNEQYF.

The rearrangement links TRBV6-5 to TRBJ1-1, with D hard to call. V lost 4 bases and J lost 5, with 8 bases in between. Germline CDR1 reads MNHEY; CDR2 reads SVGAGI. CDR3 length equals 12 residues. CDR3 nucleotides: TGTGCCAGCAGTTCCCGGAGTACTGAAGCTTTCTTT. This codes for CASSSRSTEAFF.

V and J are TRBV7-3 and TRBJ2-1, with D maybe TRBD1 (5 bases). The CDR3 extends over 16 amino acids. V was shortened by 2 bases and J by 0 bases, with 11 bases between the two germline ends. CDR1 and CDR2 (germline): SGHTA, FQGTGA. For the CDR3, the DNA is TGTGCCAGCAGCTTATGGCAGGGTAGCTCCTACAATGAGCAGTTCTTC. Protein sequence: CASSLWQGSSYNEQFF.